This record concerns one T cell receptor (beta chain) sequence. Its antigen is unknown. It was with a sample-barcoded 5' primer and a J-beta primer mix that a second PCR of roughly 6 to 12 cycles was run. MiXCR was run by TCRdb on the 5' RACE reads, yielding one entry per CDR3 protein. The sample has roughly 930,000 distinct CDR3 sequences, around 48% seen once; the top ten hold over 10%. The data are from a study of blood T cells in healthy people across ages. Regarding the study as a whole: Correlation between TCR beta diversity and naive T cell percentage was strong.

All donors came from Russia, were Caucasian and healthy, and spanned ages about 6 to 90. It was roughly 10 milliliters of peripheral blood that were drawn from each donor. A minimum of 6 micrograms of total RNA was extracted per sample. Germline loops: CDR1 DFQATT, CDR2 SNEGSKA (reference sequence). The ends lost 1 base at V and 4 bases at J; junction bases unmatched: 9. The CDR3 spans 16 residues. Source material: blood. This TCR came from a man aged 25 to 40 in good health. The chain links TRBV20-1 to TRBJ2-1, with 8 bases fitting TRBD2. The CDR3 region is CSARGSGGLLYNEQFF. DNA for the CDR3: TGCAGTGCTAGAGGCAGCGGGGGCCTGCTGTACAATGAGCAGTTCTTC.